The 16 T cell receptor beta chains in this list originate from one sample, sequenced in a study of blood T cell repertoires in COVID-19. Libraries were prepared by immunoSEQ multiplex PCR; TCRdb keeps only in-frame clonotypes and omits some of them. Of 300,000 or so clones in the sample, more than 75% were seen once. Sequenced input: peripheral blood. The receptors here all came from a woman between 50 and 59 years old with acute or convalescent COVID-19.

This chain connects TRBV7-7 to TRBJ1-5; 8 nucleotides align to TRBD1. CDR3 length: 13 amino acids. Germline loops: CDR1 SSHAT, CDR2 FNYEAQ (reference sequence). The V gene end was trimmed by 8 bases and the J gene end by 6 bases; junction bases not matched to a gene: 6. Here the CDR3 reads CASLSGGSQPQHF. In DNA form, the CDR3 reads TGTGCCAGCCTATCAGGGGGCTCTCAGCCCCAGCATTTT.

This clone was seen only once. This chain connects TRBV7-8 to TRBJ2-1; D not resolved. V gave up 0 bases and J gave up 0 bases, with 9 bases separating them. Per germline, CDR1 SGHVS and CDR2 FQNEAQ. CDR3 length: 16 residues. In DNA, the CDR3 is TGTGCCAGCAGCTTAGCGCCCACGAGCTCCTACAATGAGCAGTTCTTC. It yields the protein CASSLAPTSSYNEQFF. The full variable domain, in which reference TRBV7-8 and TRBJ2-1 provide the parts outside the CDR3, is GAGVSQSPRYKVAKRGQDVALRCDPISGHVSLFWYQQALGQGPEFLTYFQNEAQLDKSGLPSDRFFAERPEGSVSTLKIQRTQQEDSAVYLCASSLAPTSSYNEQFFGPGTRLTVL.

The chain joins TRBV7-2 to TRBJ1-2, with 8 bases lining up with TRBD1. The CDR3 has 15 amino acids. Germline CDR1 reads SGHTA; CDR2 reads FQGNSA. The ends lost 3 bases at V and 4 bases at J; junction bases unmatched: 7. This chain's CDR3 is CASSLGAGGGYGYTF. The CDR3 DNA follows: TGTGCCAGCAGCTTGGGGGCAGGGGGCGGCTATGGCTACACCTTC.

The chain has TRBV5-1 and TRBJ1-3; no clear D. There are 14 residues in the CDR3. Germline values: CDR1 SGHRS, CDR2 YFSETQ. The V end was cut by 1 base, the J end by 2 bases, with 7 bases between. In DNA form, the CDR3 reads TGCGCCAGCAGCTTGATCGGGGCTGGAAACACCATATATTTT. Its protein is CASSLIGAGNTIYF.

The rearrangement uses TRBV25-1 and TRBJ1-1; 11 bases match TRBD1. Unmatched junction bases numbered 4, after V lost 4 bases and J lost 3 bases. The CDR3 length is 15 residues. The germline CDR1 and CDR2 sequences are MGHDK and SYGVNS. CDR3 nucleotide sequence: TGTGCCAGCAGTGGATGGACAGGGGGCCACACTGAAGCTTTCTTT. Amino acid sequence: CASSGWTGGHTEAFF.

V usage is TRBV28 and J usage is TRBJ2-3, with 8 positions matching TRBD2. The J segment lost 1 base and the V segment lost 6 bases, leaving 6 bases of the junction unmatched. This CDR3 comprises 15 residues. Germline V lookup: CDR1 MDHEN, CDR2 SYDVKM. CDR3 sequence (DNA): TGTGCCAGCAGAACGGGGGGGCTAGGCACAGATACGCAGTATTTT. The encoded protein is CASRTGGLGTDTQYF.

V usage is TRBV11-2 and J usage is TRBJ1-3; D uncertain. The CDR3 consists of 13 residues. In germline, CDR1 is SGHAT, CDR2 FQNNGV. Trimming took 6 bases from V and 0 from J, leaving 6 bases between them. CDR3 coding DNA: TGTGCCAGCAGTCCAGTCTCTGGAAACACCATATATTTT. Its protein product is CASSPVSGNTIYF.

This clone was counted between two and nine times. The chain links TRBV28 to TRBJ1-2, with TRBD1 matching over 8 bases. The J segment lost 5 bases and the V segment lost 7 bases, leaving 12 bases of the junction unmatched. The germline V gene has CDR1 MDHEN and CDR2 SYDVKM. The CDR3 is 15 amino acids. The CDR3 DNA is TGTGCCAGCATTAATGGACAGGGAGTTGTTTATGGCTACACCTTC. Translating it yields CASINGQGVVYGYTF.

V and J are TRBV29-1 and TRBJ1-2; D may be TRBD1 (5 bases). The CDR3 loop spans 12 amino acids. CDR1 is SQVTM, CDR2 ANQGSEA, per germline. Between the trimmed V and J ends, which lost 5 bases and 7 bases, there was a span of 14 bases. In nucleotides, the CDR3 is TGCAGCGTTACCCCAGGGCCCTCTGGCTACACCTTC. Amino acids: CSVTPGPSGYTF. The variable domain in full, completed from reference TRBV29-1 and TRBJ1-2, reads SAVISQKPSRDICQRGTSLTIQCQVDSQVTMMFWYRQQPGQSLTLIATANQGSEATYESGFVIDKFPISRPNLTFSTLTVSNMSPEDSSIYLCSVTPGPSGYTFGSGTRLTVV.

The chain employs TRBV9 and TRBJ2-7; 10 bases line up with TRBD2. The CDR3 extends over 17 amino acids. V shed 4 bases, J shed 2 bases, and the junction held 12 bases outside the gene matches. The germline gives CDR1 SGDLS, CDR2 YYNGEE. The CDR3 DNA follows: TGTGCCAGCAGCCCCCGGGGGCTAGCGGGAGAAACCTACGAGCAGTACTTC. Translating it yields CASSPRGLAGETYEQYF.

This chain links TRBV7-3 with TRBJ2-5; possibly TRBD1 for D (5 bases). The length of the CDR3 is 12 residues. Trimming shortened V by 8 bases and J by 4 bases, and 11 bases separated the two germline ends. CDR1 SGHTA and CDR2 FQGTGA come from the germline V gene. For the CDR3, the DNA is TGTGCCAGCGCTAATAGGGGAGAGACCCAGTACTTC. As protein: CASANRGETQYF.

The chain recombines TRBV2 with TRBJ1-6, with 7 bases fitting TRBD1. The CDR3 is 15 residues long. J lost 8 bases, V lost 1 base, and 5 bases had no gene match. Germline V gene lookup returns CDR1 SNHLY and CDR2 FYNNEI. The CDR3 region is CASSEDQQGYSPLHF. As DNA, the CDR3 is TGTGCCAGCAGTGAAGATCAACAGGGGTATTCACCCCTCCACTTT.

J is TRBJ1-5 and V is TRBV19; D is unclear. V was cut by 4 bases and J by 4 bases, with 11 bases left in between. The CDR3 totals 14 residues. Per the germline V gene, CDR1 is LNHDA and CDR2 is SQIVND (reference sequence). This CDR3 reads CASSTRENNQPQHF. CDR3 DNA sequence: TGTGCCAGTAGTACGAGAGAGAATAATCAGCCCCAGCATTTT.

The rearrangement uses TRBV27 and TRBJ2-2, with D uncertain. Germline-derived CDR1 and CDR2 are MNHEY and SMNVEV (reference sequence). CDR3 length: 13 residues. Deletions cut 7 bases from V and 4 bases from J, with 10 bases between. The chain's CDR3 is CASTLWSTGELFF. The CDR3 nucleotides read TGTGCCAGCACACTATGGAGCACCGGGGAGCTGTTTTTT.

The genes are TRBV25-1 and TRBJ2-2; D is possibly TRBD1 (6 bases). The CDR3 runs 16 residues. From germline, CDR1 is MGHDK and CDR2 SYGVNS. The ends were cut back, 3 bases at V and 4 bases at J, with 15 bases in the middle. CDR3 in DNA: TGTGCCAGCAGTGAGATCAGGGGCGCGGGCACCGGGGAGCTGTTTTTT. As protein: CASSEIRGAGTGELFF. Supplemented by reference TRBV25-1 and TRBJ2-2, the full variable domain reads EADIYQTPRYLVIGTGKKITLECSQTMGHDKMYWYQQDPGMELHLIHYSYGVNSTEKGDLSSESTVSRIRTEHFPLTLESARPSHTSQYLCASSEIRGAGTGELFFGEGSRLTVL.

The chain links TRBV27 to TRBJ1-2; 7 bases line up with TRBD1. Germline values: CDR1 MNHEY, CDR2 SMNVEV (reference sequence). V shed 6 bases, J shed 6 bases, and the junction held 7 bases outside the gene matches. The CDR3 contains 13 residues. CDR3 DNA sequence: TGTGCCAGCAGGAAAACAGGGGTTGATGGCTACACCTTC. It yields the protein CASRKTGVDGYTF.